By sample fraction, the clone carrying this T cell receptor beta chain is hyperexpanded. As yet, its antigen is unknown. The V end lost 4 bases, the J end lost 2 bases, and 12 bases lay between the germline ends. The CDR3 runs to 13 residues. Looked up from germline, CDR1 is SQVTM and CDR2 is ANQGSEA. These data are taken from a study of yellow fever vaccine responses in identical twins. General observations from the study: Reported findings indicate that twins' vaccine T cell responses seemed partially convergent, partially personalized.

TCRdb re-called the RT-PCR reads with MiXCR, one entry per CDR3 protein. The sample yields 400 to 650 distinct CDR3 sequences, roughly 85% seen once. The starting material was T cells from blood (PBMCs), unsorted or a sorted subset (not recorded which), obtained before or after yellow fever vaccination (not recorded which). The source is a woman in her late teens or twenties who received the yellow fever vaccine. V is TRBV29-1 and J is TRBJ2-7, with D perhaps matching TRBD1 (5 bases). As DNA, the CDR3 is TGCAGCGTTGTAGGCGCGGACACCTACGAGCAGTACTTC. Translating it yields CSVVGADTYEQYF.